The clone carrying this T cell receptor beta chain was found many times. This sample is drawn from a study of T cells in Graves' hyperthyroidism and ophthalmopathy. Regions amplified from RNA transcripts were the TCR beta CDR3 regions. The HTBI set primed first-round TCR CDR3 RT-PCR. Each CDR3 protein is one row after TCRdb ran MiXCR on the multiplex PCR reads. Seen here are about 360,000 distinct CDR3 sequences, around 14% observed once, and the top ten hold 9.2%. The source of this sequence is a woman aged 18 to 35 with Graves' hyperthyroidism. The sequenced material came from blood.

The DNA for the CDR3 is TGTGCCAGCAGCCGCGGACTAGCGGGAGTGACGGATACGCAGTATTTT. Translation: CASSRGLAGVTDTQYF. V is TRBV28 and J is TRBJ2-3, with 13 bases fitting TRBD2. Losses at the gene ends were 6 bases for V and 6 bases for J; bases not matched to a gene: 9. Germline-derived CDR1 and CDR2 are MDHEN and SYDVKM. The CDR3 is 16 residues long.